This record looks at one T cell receptor (beta chain) sequence and its context. Germline CDR1 is MNHEY and CDR2 is SMNVEV (reference sequence). This CDR3 is 13 amino acids long. The germline V and J ends were trimmed by 5 bases and 2 bases, with 9 bases remaining between them. These data come from a study of T cell changes during pregnancy in multiple sclerosis. Method: immunoSEQ multiplex PCR; TCRdb's copy keeps in-frame clones and lacks some. The sample yields under 25,000 clones, 86% seen once. V gene TRBV27 combines with J gene TRBJ1-1; unclear D gene. Source: CD8+ T cells from peripheral blood mononuclear cells, taken in the first trimester of pregnancy. The TCR was taken from a female donor in good health, enrolled as a control in a pregnancy study. This chain's CDR3 is CASSPALNTEAFF. CDR3 nucleotide sequence: TGTGCCAGCAGTCCCGCCCTAAACACTGAAGCTTTCTTT.